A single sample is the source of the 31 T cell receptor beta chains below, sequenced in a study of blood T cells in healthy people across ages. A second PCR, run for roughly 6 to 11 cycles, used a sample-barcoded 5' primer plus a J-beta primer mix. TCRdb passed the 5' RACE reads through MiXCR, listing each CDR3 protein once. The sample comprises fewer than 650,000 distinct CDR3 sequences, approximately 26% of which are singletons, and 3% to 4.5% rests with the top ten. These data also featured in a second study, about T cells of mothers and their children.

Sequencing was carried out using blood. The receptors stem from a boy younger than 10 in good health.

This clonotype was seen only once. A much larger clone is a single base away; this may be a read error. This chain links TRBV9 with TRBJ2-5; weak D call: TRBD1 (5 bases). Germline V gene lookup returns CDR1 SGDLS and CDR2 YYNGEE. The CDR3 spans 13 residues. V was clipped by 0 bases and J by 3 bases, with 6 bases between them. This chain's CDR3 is CASSVGREETQYF. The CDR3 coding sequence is TGTGCCAGCAGCGTAGGCAGGGAAGAGACCCAGTACTTC.

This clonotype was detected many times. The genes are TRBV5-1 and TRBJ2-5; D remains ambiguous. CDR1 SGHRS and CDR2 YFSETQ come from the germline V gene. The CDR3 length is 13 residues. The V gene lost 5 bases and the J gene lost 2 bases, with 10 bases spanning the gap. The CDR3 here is CASSNNPQETQYF. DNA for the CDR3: TGCGCCAGCAGTAACAACCCTCAAGAGACCCAGTACTTC.

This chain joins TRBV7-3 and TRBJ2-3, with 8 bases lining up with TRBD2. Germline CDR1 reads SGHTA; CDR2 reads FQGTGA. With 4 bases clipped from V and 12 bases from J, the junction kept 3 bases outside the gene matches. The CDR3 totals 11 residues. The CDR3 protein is CASSSGGAQYF. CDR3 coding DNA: TGTGCCAGCAGCTCCGGGGGGGCCCAGTATTTT.

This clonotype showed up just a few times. The DNA of the CDR3 is TGCGCCAGCAGCTTGGGTTTCAGCGGGGGGGCCGATGAGCAGTTCTTC. This translates into CASSLGFSGGADEQFF. The chain combines TRBV5-1 with TRBJ2-1; TRBD2 matches at 10 bases. After removal of 0 bases from V and 8 bases from J, the junction contained 8 bases not matched to a gene. The germline V gene has CDR1 SGHRS and CDR2 YFSETQ. The CDR3 runs 16 residues.

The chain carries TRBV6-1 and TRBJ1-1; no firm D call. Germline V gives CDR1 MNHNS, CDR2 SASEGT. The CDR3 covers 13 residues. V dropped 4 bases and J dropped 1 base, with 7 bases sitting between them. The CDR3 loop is CASSAGENTEAFF. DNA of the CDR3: TGTGCCAGCAGTGCTGGGGAGAACACTGAAGCTTTCTTT.

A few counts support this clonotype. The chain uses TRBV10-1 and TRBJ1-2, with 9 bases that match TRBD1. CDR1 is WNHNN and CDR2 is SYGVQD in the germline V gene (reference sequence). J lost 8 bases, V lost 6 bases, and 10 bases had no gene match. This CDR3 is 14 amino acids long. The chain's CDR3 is CASSRTGVVWGYTF. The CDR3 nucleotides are TGCGCCAGCAGCCGGACAGGGGTTGTGTGGGGCTACACCTTC.

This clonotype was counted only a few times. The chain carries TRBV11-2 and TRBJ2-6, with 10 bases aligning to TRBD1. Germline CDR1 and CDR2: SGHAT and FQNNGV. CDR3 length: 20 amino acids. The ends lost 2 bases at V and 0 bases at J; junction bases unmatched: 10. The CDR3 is CASSLTRLTGGFSGANVLTF. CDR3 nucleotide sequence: TGTGCCAGCAGCTTAACTAGGCTGACAGGGGGCTTCTCTGGGGCCAACGTCCTGACTTTC.

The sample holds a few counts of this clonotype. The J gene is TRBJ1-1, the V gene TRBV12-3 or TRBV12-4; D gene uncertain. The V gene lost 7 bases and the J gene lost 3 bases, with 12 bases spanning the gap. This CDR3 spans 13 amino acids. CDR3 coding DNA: TGTGCCAGCATCACGGCCCCCCACACTGAAGCTTTCTTT. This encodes CASITAPHTEAFF.

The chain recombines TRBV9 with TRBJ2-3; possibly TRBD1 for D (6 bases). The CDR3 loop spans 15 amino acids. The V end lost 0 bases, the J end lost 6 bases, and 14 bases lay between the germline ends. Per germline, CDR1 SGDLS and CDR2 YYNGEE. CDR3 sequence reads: CASSVEGTGMDTQYF. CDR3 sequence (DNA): TGTGCCAGCAGCGTAGAGGGAACAGGGATGGATACGCAGTATTTT. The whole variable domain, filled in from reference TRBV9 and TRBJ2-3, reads DSGVTQTPKHLITATGQRVTLRCSPRSGDLSVYWYQQSLDQGLQFLIQYYNGEERAKGNILERFSAQQFPDLHSELNLSSLELGDSALYFCASSVEGTGMDTQYFGPGTRLTVL.

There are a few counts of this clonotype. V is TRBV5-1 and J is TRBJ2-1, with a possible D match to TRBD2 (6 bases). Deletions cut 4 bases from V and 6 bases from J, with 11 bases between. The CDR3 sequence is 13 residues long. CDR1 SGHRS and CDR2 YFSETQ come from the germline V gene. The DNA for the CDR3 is TGCGCCAGCAGCCCCCTCGGGGGCAATGAGCAGTTCTTC. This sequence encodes CASSPLGGNEQFF. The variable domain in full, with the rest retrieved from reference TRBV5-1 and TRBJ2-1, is KAGVTQTPRYLIKTRGQQVTLSCSPISGHRSVSWYQQTPGQGLQFLFEYFSETQRNKGNFPGRFSGRQFSNSRSEMNVSTLELGDSALYLCASSPLGGNEQFFGPGTRLTVL.

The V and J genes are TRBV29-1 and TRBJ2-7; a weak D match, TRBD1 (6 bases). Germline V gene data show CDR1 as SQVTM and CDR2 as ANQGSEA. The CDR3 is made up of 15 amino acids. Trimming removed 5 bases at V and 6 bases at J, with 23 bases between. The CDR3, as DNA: TGCAGCGTTTCTTCAGACAGGTGGACGGGTTTCGAGCAGTACTTC. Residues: CSVSSDRWTGFEQYF.

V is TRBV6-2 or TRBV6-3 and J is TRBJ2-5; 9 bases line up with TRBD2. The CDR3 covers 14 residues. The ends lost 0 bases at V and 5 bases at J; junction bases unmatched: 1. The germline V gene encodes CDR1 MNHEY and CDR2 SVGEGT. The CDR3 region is CASSYSTSGETQYF. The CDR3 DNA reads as TGTGCCAGCAGTTACTCAACTAGCGGGGAGACCCAGTACTTC.

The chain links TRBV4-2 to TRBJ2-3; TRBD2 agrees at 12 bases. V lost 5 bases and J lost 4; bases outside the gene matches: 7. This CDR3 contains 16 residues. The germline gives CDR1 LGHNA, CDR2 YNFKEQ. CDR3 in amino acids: CASSFLAGGEADTQYF. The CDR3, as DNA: TGTGCCAGCAGCTTCCTAGCGGGAGGGGAGGCAGATACGCAGTATTTT.

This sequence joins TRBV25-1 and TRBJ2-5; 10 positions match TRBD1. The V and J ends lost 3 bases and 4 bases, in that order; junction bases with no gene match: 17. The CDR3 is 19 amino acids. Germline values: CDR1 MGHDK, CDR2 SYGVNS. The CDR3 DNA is TGTGCCAGCAGTGATCCCGTGGCCCCCTTCCGGGACAGGGGAGAGACCCAGTACTTC. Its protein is CASSDPVAPFRDRGETQYF.

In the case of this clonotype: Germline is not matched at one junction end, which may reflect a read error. The CDR3 is CASSLTREGWIEAQYF. DNA of the CDR3: TGTGCCAGCAGCTTAACGCGGGAGGGTTGGATAGAGGCCCAGTACTTC. The V and J genes are TRBV11-3 and TRBJ2-5, with TRBD2 identical over 9 bases. From germline, CDR1 is SGHNT and CDR2 YENEEA. CDR3 length: 16 amino acids.

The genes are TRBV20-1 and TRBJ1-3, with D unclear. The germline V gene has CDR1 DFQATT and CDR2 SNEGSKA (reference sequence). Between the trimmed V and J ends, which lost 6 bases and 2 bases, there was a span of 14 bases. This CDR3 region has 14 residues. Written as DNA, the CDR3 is TGCAGTGCCGCCCTTAACCCCCCTGGAAACACCATATATTTT. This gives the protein CSAALNPPGNTIYF.

The CDR3 sequence: CSARSGANQETQYF. The CDR3 nucleotides are TGCAGTGCTAGATCTGGGGCAAACCAAGAGACCCAGTACTTC. The chain links TRBV20-1 to TRBJ2-5; possible D gene TRBD1, 5 bases. The CDR3 contains 14 residues. Per the germline V gene, CDR1 is DFQATT and CDR2 is SNEGSKA (reference sequence). Between the trimmed V and J ends, which lost 2 bases and 0 bases, there was a span of 10 bases.

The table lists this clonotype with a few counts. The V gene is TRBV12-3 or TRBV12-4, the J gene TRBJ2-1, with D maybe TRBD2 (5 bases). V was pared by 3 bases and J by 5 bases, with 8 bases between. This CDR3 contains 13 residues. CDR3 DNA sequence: TGTGCCAGCAGTTTGTACGGGGACAATGAGCAGTTCTTC. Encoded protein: CASSLYGDNEQFF.

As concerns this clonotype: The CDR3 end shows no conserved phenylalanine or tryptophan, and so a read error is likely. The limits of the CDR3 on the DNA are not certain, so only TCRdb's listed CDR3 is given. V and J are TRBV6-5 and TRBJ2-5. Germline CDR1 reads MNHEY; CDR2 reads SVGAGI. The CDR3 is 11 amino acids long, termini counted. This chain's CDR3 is CASSYGDWEYL.

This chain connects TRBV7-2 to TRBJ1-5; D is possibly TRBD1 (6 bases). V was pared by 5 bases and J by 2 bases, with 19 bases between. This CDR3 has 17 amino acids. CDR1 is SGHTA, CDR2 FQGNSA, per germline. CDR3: CASSPGQSVRGNQPQHF. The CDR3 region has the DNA TGTGCCAGCAGCCCTGGACAGTCCGTGCGGGGCAATCAGCCCCAGCATTTT.

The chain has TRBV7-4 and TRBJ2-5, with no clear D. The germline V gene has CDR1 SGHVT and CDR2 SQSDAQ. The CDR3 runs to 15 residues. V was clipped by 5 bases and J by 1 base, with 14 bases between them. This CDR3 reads CASSRDSGRQETQYF. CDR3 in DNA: TGTGCCAGCAGCCGAGACTCAGGTCGCCAAGAGACCCAGTACTTC. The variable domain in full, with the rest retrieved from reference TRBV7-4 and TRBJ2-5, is GAGVSQSPRYKVAKRGRDVALRCDSISGHVTLYWYRQTLGQGSEVLTYSQSDAQRDKSGRPSGRFSAERPERSVSTLKIQRTEQGDSAVYLCASSRDSGRQETQYFGPGTRLLVL.

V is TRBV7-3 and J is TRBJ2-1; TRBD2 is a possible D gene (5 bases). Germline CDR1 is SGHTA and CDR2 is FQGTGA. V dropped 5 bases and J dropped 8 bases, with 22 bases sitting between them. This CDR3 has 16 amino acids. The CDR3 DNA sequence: TGTGCCAGCAGCCCCGTCCAGACTACGACCGGCTATGAGCAGTTCTTC. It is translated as CASSPVQTTTGYEQFF.

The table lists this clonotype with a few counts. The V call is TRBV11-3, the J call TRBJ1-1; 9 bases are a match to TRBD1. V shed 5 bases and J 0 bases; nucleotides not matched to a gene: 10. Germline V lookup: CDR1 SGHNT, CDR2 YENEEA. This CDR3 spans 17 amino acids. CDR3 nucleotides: TGTGCCAGCAGCGTGGGACAGGGTAAGGGTATGAACACTGAAGCTTTCTTT. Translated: CASSVGQGKGMNTEAFF.

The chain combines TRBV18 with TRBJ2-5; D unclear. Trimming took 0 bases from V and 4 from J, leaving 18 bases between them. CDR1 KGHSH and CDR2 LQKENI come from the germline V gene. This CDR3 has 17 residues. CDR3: CASSPPGWLGLGETQYF. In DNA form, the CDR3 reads TGTGCCAGCTCACCACCGGGGTGGTTAGGCCTTGGAGAGACCCAGTACTTC.

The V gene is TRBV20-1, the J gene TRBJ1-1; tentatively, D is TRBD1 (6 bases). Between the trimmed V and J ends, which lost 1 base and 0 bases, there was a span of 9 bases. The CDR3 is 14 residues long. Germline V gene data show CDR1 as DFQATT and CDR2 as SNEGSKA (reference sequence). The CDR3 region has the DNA TGCAGTGCTAGAGGAGGGACATTGAACACTGAAGCTTTCTTT. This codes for CSARGGTLNTEAFF.

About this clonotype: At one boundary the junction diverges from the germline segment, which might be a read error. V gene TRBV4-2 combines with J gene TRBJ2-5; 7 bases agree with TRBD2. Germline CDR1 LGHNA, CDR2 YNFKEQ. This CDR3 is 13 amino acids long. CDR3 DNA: TGTGCCACCGGGGGGACCCTCCAAGAGGCCCAGTACTTC. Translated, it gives CATGGTLQEAQYF.

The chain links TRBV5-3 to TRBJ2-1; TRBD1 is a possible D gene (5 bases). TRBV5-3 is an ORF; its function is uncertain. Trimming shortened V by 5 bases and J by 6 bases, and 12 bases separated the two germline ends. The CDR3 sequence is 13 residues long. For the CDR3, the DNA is TGTGCCAGAAGTTCCGACAGCCCCAATGAGCAGTTCTTC. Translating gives CARSSDSPNEQFF.

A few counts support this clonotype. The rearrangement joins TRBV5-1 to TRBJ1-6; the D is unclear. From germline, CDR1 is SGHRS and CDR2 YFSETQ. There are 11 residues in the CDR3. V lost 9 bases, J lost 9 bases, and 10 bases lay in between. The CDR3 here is CATPEVSPLHF. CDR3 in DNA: TGCGCCACCCCGGAGGTTTCACCCCTCCACTTT.

The CDR3 region is CSARRGRAGSNEQFF. The DNA of the CDR3 is TGCAGTGCTCGGCGGGGAAGGGCGGGAAGCAATGAGCAGTTCTTC. The chain uses TRBV20-1 and TRBJ2-5; weak D call: TRBD2 (6 bases). The DNA end lines up better with TRBJ2-1; the J call may be wrong. The CDR3 extends over 15 amino acids. Germline-derived CDR1 and CDR2 are DFQATT and SNEGSKA (reference sequence).

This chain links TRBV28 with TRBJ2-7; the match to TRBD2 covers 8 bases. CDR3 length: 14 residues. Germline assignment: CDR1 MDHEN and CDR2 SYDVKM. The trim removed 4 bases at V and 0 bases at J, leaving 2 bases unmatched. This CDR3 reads CASSYGTSSYEQYF. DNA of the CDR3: TGTGCCAGCAGTTACGGGACTAGCTCCTACGAGCAGTACTTC.

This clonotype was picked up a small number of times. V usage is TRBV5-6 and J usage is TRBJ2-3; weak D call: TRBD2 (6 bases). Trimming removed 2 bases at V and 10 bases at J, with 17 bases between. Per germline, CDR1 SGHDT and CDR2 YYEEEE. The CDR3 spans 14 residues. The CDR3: CASSFRLVSDAQYF. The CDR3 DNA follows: TGTGCCAGCAGCTTCAGACTAGTATCGGATGCGCAGTATTTT. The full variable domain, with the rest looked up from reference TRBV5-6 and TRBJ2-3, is DAGVTQSPTHLIKTRGQQVTLRCSPKSGHDTVSWYQQALGQGPQFIFQYYEEEERQRGNFPDRFSGHQFPNYSSELNVNALLLGDSALYLCASSFRLVSDAQYFGPGTRLTVL.